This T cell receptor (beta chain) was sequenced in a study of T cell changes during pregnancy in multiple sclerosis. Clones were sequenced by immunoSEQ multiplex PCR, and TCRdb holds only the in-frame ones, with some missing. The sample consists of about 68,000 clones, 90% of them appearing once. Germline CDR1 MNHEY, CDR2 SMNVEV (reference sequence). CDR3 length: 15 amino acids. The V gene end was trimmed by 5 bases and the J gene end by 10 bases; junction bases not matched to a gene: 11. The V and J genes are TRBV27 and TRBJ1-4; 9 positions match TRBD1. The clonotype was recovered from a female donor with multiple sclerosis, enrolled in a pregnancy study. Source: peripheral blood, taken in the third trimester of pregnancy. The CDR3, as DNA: TGTGCCAGCAGTCGGGACAGGGACCTTGGTCGAAAACTGTTTTTT. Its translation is CASSRDRDLGRKLFF.